This T cell receptor beta chain was obtained from a study of metastatic and nonmetastatic thyroid tumors. General study results and limits: Malignant thyroid tumors reportedly had TCR beta diversity that was significantly higher than in benign nodules, in blood and tumor.

This clone is labeled medium-sized (0.01 to 0.1%). The antigen is undetermined. There are 14 residues in the CDR3. Unmatched junction bases numbered 8, after V lost 3 bases and J lost 9 bases. Germline-derived CDR1 and CDR2 are WSHSY and SAAADI. Prior to thyroid surgery, none of the patients had received any treatment. How the authors handled the data: A classifier of distant metastasis in papillary thyroid cancer was built from CDR3 differences (across clinicopathological groups). TCRdb called clones again from the PCR reads with MiXCR. TCRdb's processing, not the authors' own work, is the source of the V and J calls. The sample holds approximately 15,000 clones; 23% are singletons and the top ten take over 6%.

This chain links TRBV10-2 with TRBJ2-1; 7 positions agree with TRBD2. This TCR derives from a female donor with papillary thyroid cancer or a benign thyroid nodule (not recorded which). Some clones in this sample may be carry-over from other donors' samples. What was sequenced was adjacent normal tissue. The CDR3 region is CASSEPGLNTEQFF. The DNA for the CDR3 is TGCGCCAGCAGTGAACCGGGACTAAACACTGAGCAGTTCTTC.